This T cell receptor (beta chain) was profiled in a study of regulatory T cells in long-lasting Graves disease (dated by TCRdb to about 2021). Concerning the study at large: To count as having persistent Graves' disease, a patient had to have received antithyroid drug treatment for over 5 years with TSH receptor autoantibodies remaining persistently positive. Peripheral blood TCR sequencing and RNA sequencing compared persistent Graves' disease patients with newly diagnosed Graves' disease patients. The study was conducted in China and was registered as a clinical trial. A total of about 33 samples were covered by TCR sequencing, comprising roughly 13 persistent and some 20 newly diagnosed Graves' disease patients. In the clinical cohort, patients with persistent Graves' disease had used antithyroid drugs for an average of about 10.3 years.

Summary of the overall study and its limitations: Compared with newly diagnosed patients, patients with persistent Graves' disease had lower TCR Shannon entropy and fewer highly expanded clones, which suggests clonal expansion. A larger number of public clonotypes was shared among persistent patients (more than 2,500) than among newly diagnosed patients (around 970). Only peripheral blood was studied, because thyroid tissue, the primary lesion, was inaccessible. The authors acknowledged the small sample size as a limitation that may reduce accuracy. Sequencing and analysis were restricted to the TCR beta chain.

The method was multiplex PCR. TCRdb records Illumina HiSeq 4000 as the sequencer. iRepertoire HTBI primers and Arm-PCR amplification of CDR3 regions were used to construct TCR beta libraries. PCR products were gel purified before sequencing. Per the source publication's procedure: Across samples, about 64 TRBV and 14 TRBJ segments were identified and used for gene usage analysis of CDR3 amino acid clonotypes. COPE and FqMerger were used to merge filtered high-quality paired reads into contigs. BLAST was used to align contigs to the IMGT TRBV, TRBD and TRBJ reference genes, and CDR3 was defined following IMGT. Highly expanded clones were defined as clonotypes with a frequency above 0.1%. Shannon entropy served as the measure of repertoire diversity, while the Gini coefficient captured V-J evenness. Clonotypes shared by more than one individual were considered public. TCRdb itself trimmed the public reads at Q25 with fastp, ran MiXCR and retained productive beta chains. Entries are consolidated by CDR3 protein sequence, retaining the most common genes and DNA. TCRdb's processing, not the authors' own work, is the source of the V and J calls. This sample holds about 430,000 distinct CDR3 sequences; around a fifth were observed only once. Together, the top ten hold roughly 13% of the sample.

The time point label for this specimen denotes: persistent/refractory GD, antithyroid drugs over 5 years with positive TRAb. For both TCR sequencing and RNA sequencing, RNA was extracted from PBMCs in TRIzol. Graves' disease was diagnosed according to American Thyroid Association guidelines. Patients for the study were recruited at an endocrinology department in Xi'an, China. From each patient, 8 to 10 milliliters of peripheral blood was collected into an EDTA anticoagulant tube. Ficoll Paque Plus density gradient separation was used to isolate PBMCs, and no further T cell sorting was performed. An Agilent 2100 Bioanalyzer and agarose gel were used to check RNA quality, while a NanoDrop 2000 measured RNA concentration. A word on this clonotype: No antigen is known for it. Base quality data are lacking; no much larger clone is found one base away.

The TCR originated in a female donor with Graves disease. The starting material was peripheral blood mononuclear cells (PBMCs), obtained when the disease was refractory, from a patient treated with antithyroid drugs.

The CDR3 reads CASSLNTPTEAFF. In nucleotide form, the sequence is TGTGCCAGCAGCTTGAACACCCCCACTGAAGCTTTCTTT. The sequence is built from TRBV5-5 and TRBJ1-1; the D gene is not confidently resolved. From a lookup of the germline V gene (reference sequence), CDR1 and CDR2 are SGHKS and YYEKEE. The CDR3 has 13 amino acids, counting the end cysteine and phenylalanine. Only the CDR3 part of the read is kept: 39 bases, read in frame from the first base. V lost 1 base and J lost 4 bases; the stretch between them is 8 bases long.